These 10 T cell receptor beta chains originate from one sample sequenced in a study of T-cell reconstitution after alpha-beta-depleted transplantation in children. Using unique molecular identifiers, the investigators prepared the TCRbeta library. TCRdb called the PCR reads again in MiXCR, with one record for every CDR3 protein. The table shows 250,000 to 350,000 distinct CDR3 sequences, with roughly 21% occurring only once. The specimen comprised PBMCs, mostly from graft donor cells, sampled 180 days after TCRalphabeta/CD19-depleted stem cell transplant. Receptors originate from a male patient younger than 18 who had a stem cell transplant for acute lymphoblastic leukemia, so the T cells may come from the graft donor.

This clonotype has only a few counts. CDR3 protein: CASSFIPGLYNEQFF. CDR3 DNA: TGTGCCAGCAGTTTTATTCCGGGACTCTACAATGAGCAGTTCTTC. J is TRBJ2-1 and V is TRBV11-2; TRBD2 is a possible D gene (6 bases). Germline values: CDR1 SGHAT, CDR2 FQNNGV. The CDR3 contains 15 residues. Trimming cost V 6 bases and J 3 bases, with 15 bases left between them. Drawing the rest from reference TRBV11-2 and TRBJ2-1, the complete variable domain is EAGVAQSPRYKIIEKRQSVAFWCNPISGHATLYWYQQILGQGPKLLIQFQNNGVVDDSQLPKDRFSAERLKGVDSTLKIQPAKLEDSAVYLCASSFIPGLYNEQFFGPGTRLTVL.

This clonotype has only a few counts. This chain joins TRBV4-2 and TRBJ1-6; D perhaps matches TRBD1 (6 bases). This CDR3 has 14 residues. V shed 0 bases and J shed 10 bases, with 10 bases lying between them. Germline V gives CDR1 LGHNA, CDR2 YNFKEQ. The CDR3 sequence: CASSQDYRESPLHF. The CDR3 DNA sequence: TGTGCCAGCAGCCAAGACTACAGGGAGTCACCCCTCCACTTT.

The rearrangement joins TRBV6-2 or TRBV6-3 to TRBJ2-5; 11 positions match TRBD2. The CDR3 extends over 15 amino acids. Germline trimming cut 6 bases from V and 5 bases from J; bases unmatched to any gene: 8. CDR1 MNHEY and CDR2 SVGEGT come from the germline V gene. The CDR3 bases are TGTGCCAGCAGCGTAGCGGGGGGGCTTTCGGAGACCCAGTACTTC. It specifies CASSVAGGLSETQYF.

DNA of the CDR3: TGTGCCAGCAGTCCGGGGACAGCTCATAGCAATCAGCCCCAGCATTTT. Its protein is CASSPGTAHSNQPQHF. The V gene is TRBV27, the J gene TRBJ1-5, with 7 bases lining up with TRBD1. Germline V gene sequence: CDR1 MNHEY, CDR2 SMNVEV (reference sequence). Trimming at V came to 5 bases and at J to 0 bases, leaving 7 bases not matched to a gene. CDR3 size: 16 residues.

This chain joins TRBV6-2 or TRBV6-3 and TRBJ2-1; TRBD2 is a possible D gene (5 bases). The CDR3 sequence is 17 residues long. Trimming left V 4 bases short and J 6 bases short, with 22 bases between. Germline V gene lookup returns CDR1 MNHEY and CDR2 SVGEGT. CDR3 sequence (DNA): TGTGCCAGCAGTTTGGGAGCTAAAACGAAGAGGCTCAATGAGCAGTTCTTC. Its protein is CASSLGAKTKRLNEQFF.

The chain links TRBV27 to TRBJ2-3; the D gene is possibly TRBD2 (6 bases). The CDR3 sequence is 16 residues long. CDR1 MNHEY and CDR2 SMNVEV come from the germline V gene (reference sequence). V lost 6 bases and J 0 bases, leaving 16 bases between the germline ends. The CDR3 loop is CASSTPWGGSTDTQYF. Here the CDR3 DNA reads TGTGCCAGCAGCACCCCCTGGGGAGGAAGCACAGATACGCAGTATTTT.

This clonotype came up many times. The chain links TRBV7-9 to TRBJ2-4; 10 bases line up with TRBD1. Germline lookup yields CDR1 SEHNR and CDR2 FQNEAQ (reference sequence). The CDR3 covers 13 residues. After removal of 5 bases from V and 8 bases from J, the junction contained 3 bases not matched to a gene. The CDR3 sequence: CASSETGGDIQYF. In DNA, the CDR3 is TGTGCCAGCAGCGAGACAGGGGGCGACATTCAGTACTTC.

The V gene is TRBV5-1, the J gene TRBJ2-6, with TRBD2 matching 14 bases. J was trimmed by 4 bases and V by 2 bases; bases with no gene match: 17. Germline CDR1 and CDR2: SGHRS and YFSETQ. There are 22 residues in the CDR3. CDR3 bases: TGCGCCAGCAGCTTTAATCGGGTTCCGGGACTAGCGGGAGTCCCCGGGGCCAACGTCCTGACTTTC. Its protein product is CASSFNRVPGLAGVPGANVLTF.

The chain combines TRBV5-1 with TRBJ2-1; 7 bases are shared with TRBD2. Germline V CDR1 and CDR2: SGHRS, YFSETQ. CDR3 length: 16 amino acids. The V segment lost 3 bases and the J segment 3 bases; nucleotides outside the gene matches: 9. The CDR3 spells CASSWVPSGDYNEQFF. DNA of the CDR3: TGCGCCAGCAGCTGGGTTCCTAGCGGAGACTACAATGAGCAGTTCTTC.

The chain joins TRBV20-1 to TRBJ2-3; 7 nucleotides match TRBD2. With V trimmed by 0 bases and J by 3 bases, 27 bases remained unmatched. The CDR3 is 22 amino acids. Germline V gives CDR1 DFQATT, CDR2 SNEGSKA (reference sequence). The CDR3 sequence: CSARDFYFTWAGVVVLTDTQYF. CDR3 in DNA: TGCAGTGCTAGAGATTTTTATTTTACTTGGGCGGGAGTTGTTGTGTTGACAGATACGCAGTATTTT.